This passage covers 4 T cell receptor beta chains from one sample sequenced in a study of radiotherapy plus CTLA-4 blockade in lung cancer. Sequenced by immunoSEQ multiplex PCR; TCRdb stores in-frame clones only, minus some. This sample has roughly 90,000 clones, with roughly 78% found just once. Sequences were derived from peripheral blood, sampled from a patient treated with radiotherapy plus ipilimumab. The receptors were gathered from a human donor with non-small cell lung cancer that progressed on radiotherapy plus ipilimumab.

This sequence joins TRBV6-6 and TRBJ1-1, with 9 bases lining up with TRBD1. The CDR3 has 15 amino acids. Germline V lookup: CDR1 MNHNY, CDR2 SVGAGI (reference sequence). Trimming removed 5 bases from V and 3 bases from J; junction bases left unmatched: 7. The chain's CDR3 is CASSNRQGGDTEAFF. CDR3 coding DNA: TGTGCCAGCAGTAACAGACAGGGGGGTGACACTGAAGCTTTCTTT.

This clone was detected only a few times. Different DNA sequences within this sample yield the same CDR3. This chain links TRBV14 with TRBJ1-1, with 7 bases lining up with TRBD1. With 4 bases clipped from V and 3 bases from J, the junction kept 5 bases outside the gene matches. The CDR3 spans 14 residues. The germline V gene encodes CDR1 SGHDN and CDR2 FVKESK. DNA of the CDR3: TGTGCCAGCAGCCCCGACAGGGAGGACACTGAAGCTTTCTTT. Its protein is CASSPDREDTEAFF.

The gene calls are TRBV5-1 and TRBJ2-7; tentatively, D is TRBD1 (6 bases). The CDR3 is made up of 13 amino acids. V lost 5 bases and J 3 bases, leaving 12 bases between the germline ends. CDR1 SGHRS and CDR2 YFSETQ come from the germline V gene. This chain's CDR3 is CASSPQGYYEQYF. In nucleotides, the CDR3 is TGCGCCAGCAGTCCACAGGGTTACTACGAGCAGTACTTC.

This chain joins TRBV7-6 and TRBJ2-3; D call uncertain. This CDR3 is built from 15 residues. The V end was cut by 2 bases, the J end by 3 bases, with 12 bases between. Germline CDR1 SGHVS, CDR2 FNYEAQ. The CDR3 DNA is TGTGCCAGCAGCTTATCGTTGGTGGGGACAGATACGCAGTATTTT. Translated: CASSLSLVGTDTQYF.